The rows below give T cell receptor beta chains drawn from one sample of a study of cytomegalovirus exposure and HLA in healthy donors. Measured with immunoSEQ multiplex PCR; TCRdb has only the in-frame clones, and not every one. Of over 150,000 clones detected, 60% to 85% appear once; the ten largest clones hold around 3%. The sequenced sample consisted of PBMCs. The source is a male donor in good health and CMV-seronegative. Both conserved end residues are trimmed from each CDR3.

cdr3_length	v_call	cdr3_aa
11	TRBV9	ASSPGMNTEAF
11	TRBV6-5	ASSTGWTAQQF
11	TRBV6-5	ASSYGRETEAF
14	TRBV4-2	ASSQALAGVPNEQY
15	TRBV7-7	ASSLEASGSSYNEQF
13	TRBV2	ASSEALAGPYEQY
12	TRBV29-1	SGFSGLGGDEQF
15	TRBV15	ATSSGSASGGYNEQF
14	TRBV6-5	ASSYFSTGKGNTIY
12	TRBV4-1	ASSTGTSGNTIY
14	TRBV27	ASSAGSGTGYYEQY
12	TRBV9	ASSFSGSSGELF
13	TRBV7-9	ASSLAFPGGGGYT
12	TRBV6-6	ASSYSTGDYGYT
10	TRBV7-9	ASRGLDNEQF
11	TRBV5-4	ASSLIKNTEAF
12	TRBV27	ASSFDSTYQPQH
14	TRBV19	ASSIEWTSGYNEQF
13	TRBV13	ASSQIASPGNEQF
13	TRBV4-1	ASSLLAGAYNEQF
13	TRBV2	ASRQTSGGTDTQY
10	TRBV18	ASSHQDTEAF
16	TRBV4-1	ASSQGFTLGSRLAAPF
11	TRBV14	ASSQDPGTVAF
11	TRBV30	AWSVYPTGELF
11	TRBV28	ASITQGYYGYT
13	TRBV4-1	ASSQDEGGNEKLF
10	TRBV7-9	ASSSSPPSLI
13	TRBV7-2	ASSQTVSAGNTIY
13	TRBV6-6	ASSIRTGGTGELF
13	TRBV5-8	ASSFQLAGTDTQY
12	TRBV6-5	ASSRDRVMTEAF
15	TRBV15	ATSGRDTGLNDYGYT
14	TRBV7-9	SSSWDRGKGNQPQH
13	TRBV28	ASSLPERLNYGYT
14	TRBV9	ASPCGSIYAYNEQF
13	TRBV7-9	ASSPTSGGIDTQY
15	TRBV4-3	ASSQEGPSGLTDTQY
12	TRBV5-4	ASSPRQGVYEQY
11	TRBV2	ASSDRENTEAF
11	TRBV5-6	ASSLRGVTGYT
12	TRBV6-1	ASSEGRAPSPQH
13	TRBV6-5	ASSPDILISYGYT
12	TRBV11-3	ASSSYGAGAEQF
11	TRBV30	AWSVTGTDTQY
11	TRBV18	ASSPGGAVEAF
11	TRBV28	ASRTGGAGGYT